Listed here are 17 T cell receptor beta chains from one sample, sequenced in a study of shared clonotypes between healthy human individuals. Sequencing was performed with immunoSEQ multiplex PCR; in TCRdb, only in-frame clones are kept and a portion is missing. The data show under 2,500,000 clones, 90% to 97% seen once. Input material: naive CD4+ T cells sorted from blood. Subset in this sample: CD45RA+ positively selected. These receptors all come from a young man in good health.

Of note for this clone: Other DNA sequences from this sample encode an identical CDR3 as well. V gene TRBV5-1 combines with J gene TRBJ1-2; D is possibly TRBD1 (6 bases). Trimming removed 2 bases at V and 6 bases at J, with 8 bases between. CDR3 length equals 12 residues. The germline V gene encodes CDR1 SGHRS and CDR2 YFSETQ. CDR3 in amino acids: CASSFAGDGYTF. In DNA form, the CDR3 reads TGCGCCAGCAGCTTTGCAGGGGATGGCTACACCTTC.

The rearrangement uses TRBV5-1 and TRBJ2-5, with a possible D match to TRBD2 (6 bases). Germline assignment: CDR1 SGHRS and CDR2 YFSETQ. The CDR3 is 14 residues long. The V end was cut by 5 bases, the J end by 9 bases, with 20 bases between. CDR3 nucleotide sequence: TGCGCCAGCAGTCCTGACACTGGTTCGGGAGCCCAGTACTTC. It codes for CASSPDTGSGAQYF.

The rearrangement links TRBV18 to TRBJ2-7, with TRBD2 as a possible D gene (7 bases). The CDR3 is 15 amino acids. Trimming shortened V by 4 bases and J by 5 bases, and 18 bases separated the two germline ends. The germline V gene encodes CDR1 KGHSH and CDR2 LQKENI. In DNA form, the CDR3 reads TGTGCCAGCTCACGGGTTCAGGGGACTAATAACGAGCAGTACTTC. Encoded protein: CASSRVQGTNNEQYF.

This chain links TRBV19 with TRBJ1-2, with D perhaps matching TRBD1 (6 bases). Germline lookup yields CDR1 LNHDA and CDR2 SQIVND (reference sequence). There are 14 residues in the CDR3. V shed 5 bases and J shed 2 bases, with 12 bases lying between them. CDR3 sequence (DNA): TGTGCCAGTAGTCCCGGACAGAGAAACTATGGCTACACCTTC. As protein: CASSPGQRNYGYTF.

The CDR3 DNA follows: TGTGCCAGCAGCCCACAGGGACCCCTTGGGGGCTACACCTTC. Amino acid sequence: CASSPQGPLGGYTF. The rearrangement uses TRBV5-4 and TRBJ1-2; TRBD1 is a possible D gene (6 bases). The CDR3 is made up of 14 amino acids. Between the trimmed V and J ends, which lost 4 bases and 8 bases, there was a span of 18 bases. The V gene's germline CDR1 is SGHNT and CDR2 YYREEE (reference sequence).

The CDR3 region is CASSPGAIPDTQYF. The DNA for the CDR3 is TGTGCCAGCTCACCAGGGGCGATCCCAGATACGCAGTATTTT. This rearrangement joins TRBV18 to TRBJ2-3, with a possible D match to TRBD1 (5 bases). With 2 bases removed from V and 4 bases from J, the gap between germline ends came to 10 bases. The germline CDR1 and CDR2 sequences are KGHSH and LQKENI. CDR3 length equals 14 residues.

The rearrangement uses TRBV9 and TRBJ1-4, with D possibly TRBD1 on 5 matching bases. V dropped 4 bases and J dropped 3 bases, with 13 bases sitting between them. CDR3 length equals 15 residues. The germline gives CDR1 SGDLS, CDR2 YYNGEE. Here the CDR3 DNA reads TGTGCCAGCAGCCCGATCGGAGGGGCTAATGAAAAACTGTTTTTT. It codes for CASSPIGGANEKLFF.

The CDR3 DNA is TGTGCCAGCTCTCCCCTAGCGGGAGACCGCTACGAGCAGTACTTC. This gives the protein CASSPLAGDRYEQYF. This chain links TRBV18 with TRBJ2-7; 10 nucleotides line up with TRBD2. V lost 6 bases, J lost 3 bases, and 8 bases stayed unmatched. The CDR3 is 15 residues long. Germline assignment: CDR1 KGHSH and CDR2 LQKENI.

This chain links TRBV28 with TRBJ2-2; D not resolved. This CDR3 spans 14 amino acids. CDR1 MDHEN and CDR2 SYDVKM come from the germline V gene. The germline V and J ends were trimmed by 6 bases and 1 base, with 9 bases remaining between them. CDR3 DNA: TGTGCCAGCAGGTGGAGACTGAACACCGGGGAGCTGTTTTTT. This sequence encodes CASRWRLNTGELFF.

The chain uses TRBV30 and TRBJ1-2; 9 positions agree with TRBD1. CDR3 length: 17 amino acids. V shed 0 bases, J shed 4 bases, and the junction held 12 bases outside the gene matches. Germline V gene lookup returns CDR1 GTSNPN and CDR2 SVGIG (reference sequence). The CDR3 sequence: CAWSVYYDRGASYGYTF. The CDR3 nucleotides read TGTGCCTGGAGTGTATACTACGACAGGGGGGCCTCCTATGGCTACACCTTC.

The gene calls are TRBV28 and TRBJ1-5, with TRBD1 as a possible D gene (6 bases). There are 18 residues in the CDR3. Germline V gives CDR1 MDHEN, CDR2 SYDVKM. Between the trimmed V and J ends, which lost 1 base and 0 bases, there was a span of 16 bases. The CDR3 spells CASSLSPLRGPSNQPQHF. As DNA, the CDR3 is TGTGCCAGCAGTTTATCCCCTCTCAGGGGCCCTAGCAATCAGCCCCAGCATTTT.

This clone was recorded only once. The chain couples TRBV10-1 to TRBJ2-1; the D gene is possibly TRBD1 (6 bases). Trimming removed 4 bases from V and 5 bases from J, with 24 bases in between. CDR1 is WNHNN and CDR2 is SYGVQD in the germline V gene (reference sequence). CDR3 length equals 18 residues. The CDR3 coding sequence is TGCGCCAGCAGTGGGGACAAACACAGGGTTGCCCCAGACAATGAGCAGTTCTTC. Amino acid sequence: CASSGDKHRVAPDNEQFF.

J is TRBJ2-3 and V is TRBV4-3; the match to TRBD1 covers 9 bases. The CDR3 loop spans 15 amino acids. Per the germline V gene, CDR1 is LGHNA and CDR2 is YSLEER. The V and J ends lost 11 bases and 8 bases, in that order; junction bases with no gene match: 17. Here the CDR3 DNA reads TGCGCCCTAAACGCCGGGGACAGGGATTTAGGTACGCAGTATTTT. This translates into CALNAGDRDLGTQYF.

The chain employs TRBV2 and TRBJ1-4; 10 bases align to TRBD1. Per germline, CDR1 SNHLY and CDR2 FYNNEI. The CDR3 sequence is 16 residues long. Germline trimming cut 5 bases from V and 7 bases from J; bases unmatched to any gene: 10. This CDR3 reads CASSPEDRGSREKLFF. The CDR3 coding sequence is TGTGCCAGCAGTCCGGAGGACAGGGGGTCCCGTGAAAAACTGTTTTTT.

This clone was observed a handful of times. Other DNA sequences within the sample encode an identical CDR3. This rearrangement joins TRBV30 to TRBJ1-1; 8 nucleotides agree with TRBD1. There are 12 residues in the CDR3. CDR1 and CDR2 from the germline V gene are GTSNPN and SVGIG (reference sequence). With 2 bases clipped from V and 5 bases from J, the junction kept 1 base outside the gene matches. The CDR3 coding sequence is TGTGCCTGGAGTCAGGGGGCGACTGAAGCTTTCTTT. Amino acid sequence: CAWSQGATEAFF.

The V call is TRBV7-9, the J call TRBJ1-5, with D possibly being TRBD1 (5 bases). Trimming left V 3 bases short and J 6 bases short, with 12 bases between. The CDR3 is made up of 14 amino acids. The germline V gene has CDR1 SEHNR and CDR2 FQNEAQ (reference sequence). CDR3 residues: CASSLDGAGQPQHF. The DNA of the CDR3 is TGTGCCAGCAGCTTGGACGGGGCGGGTCAGCCCCAGCATTTT.

The chain recombines TRBV7-8 with TRBJ1-6; 7 positions match TRBD1. The V segment lost 5 bases and the J segment 9 bases; nucleotides outside the gene matches: 7. The CDR3 is made up of 14 amino acids. Germline lookup yields CDR1 SGHVS and CDR2 FQNEAQ. In nucleotides, the CDR3 is TGTGCCAGCAGCCCGGGGACAGCCAGTTCACCCCTCCACTTT. This translates into CASSPGTASSPLHF. Variable domain in full (rest from reference TRBV7-8 and TRBJ1-6): GAGVSQSPRYKVAKRGQDVALRCDPISGHVSLFWYQQALGQGPEFLTYFQNEAQLDKSGLPSDRFFAERPEGSVSTLKIQRTQQEDSAVYLCASSPGTASSPLHFGNGTRLTVT.